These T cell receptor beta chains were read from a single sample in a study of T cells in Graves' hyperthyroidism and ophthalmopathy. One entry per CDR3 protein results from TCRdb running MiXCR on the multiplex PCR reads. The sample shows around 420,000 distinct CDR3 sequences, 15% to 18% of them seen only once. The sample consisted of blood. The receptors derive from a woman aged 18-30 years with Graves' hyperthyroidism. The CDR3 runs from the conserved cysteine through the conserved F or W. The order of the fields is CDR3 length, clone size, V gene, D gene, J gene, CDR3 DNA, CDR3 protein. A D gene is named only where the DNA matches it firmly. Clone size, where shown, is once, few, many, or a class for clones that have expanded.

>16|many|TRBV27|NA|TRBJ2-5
TGTGCCAGCAGTGCCCTTTCCGGACAGCCAAAAGAGACCCAGTACTTC
CASSALSGQPKETQYF
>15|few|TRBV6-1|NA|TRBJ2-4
TGTGCCACCCGCATGGGGGAGGGGGTCAAAAACATTCAGCACTTC
CATRMGEGVKNIQHF
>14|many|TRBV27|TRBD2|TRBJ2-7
TGTGCCAGCAGATTCAGCGGGAGGGGATACGAGCAGTACTTC
CASRFSGRGYEQYF
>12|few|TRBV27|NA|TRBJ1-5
TGTGCCAGCAGTTTTGTGAATCAGCCCCAGCATTTT
CASSFVNQPQHF
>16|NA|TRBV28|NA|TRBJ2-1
TGTGCCAGACCCCCAGGGGGGGACCCATCCTACAATGAGCAGTTCTTC
CARPPGGDPSYNEQFF
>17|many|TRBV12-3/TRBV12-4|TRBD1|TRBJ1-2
TGTGCCAGCAGTCACACCGGGACAGGCCTTCTAGGCTATGGCTACACCTTC
CASSHTGTGLLGYGYTF
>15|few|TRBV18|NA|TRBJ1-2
TGTGCCAGCTCACCATCGTCCAGGCCAAGCTATGGCTACACCTTC
CASSPSSRPSYGYTF
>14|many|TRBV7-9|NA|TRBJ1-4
TGTGCCAGCAGCCCTTGGGCGTTTAATGAAAAACTGTTTTTT
CASSPWAFNEKLFF
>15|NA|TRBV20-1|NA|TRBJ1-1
TGCAGTGCTAGAGCCCACCTCCGGGGTGGACCTGAAGCTTTCTTT
CSARAHLRGGPEAFF
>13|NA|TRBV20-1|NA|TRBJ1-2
TGCAGTGCAGACAGAAGCGACGGGGGGGGCTACACCTTC
CSADRSDGGGYTF
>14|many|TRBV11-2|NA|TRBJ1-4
TGTGCCAGCACCCCTACGGGGCTATATGAAAAACTGTTTTTT
CASTPTGLYEKLFF
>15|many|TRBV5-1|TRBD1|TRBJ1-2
TGCGCCAGCAGCACGACTCCGGGACAGAACTATGGCTACACCTTC
CASSTTPGQNYGYTF
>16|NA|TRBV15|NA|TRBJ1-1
TGTGCCACCAGCAGAGGCCTCCCGGCGGAGAACACTGAAGCTTTCTTT
CATSRGLPAENTEAFF
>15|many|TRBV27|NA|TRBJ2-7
TGTGCCAGCAGTTTAAGCGGGCAGCTATACTACGAGCAGTACTTC
CASSLSGQLYYEQYF
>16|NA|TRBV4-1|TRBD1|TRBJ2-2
TGCGCCAGCAGCCTCAAGGGGGCTCAGGCGACCGGGGAGCTGTTTTTT
CASSLKGAQATGELFF
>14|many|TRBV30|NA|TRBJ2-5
TGTGCCTGGAATATTTTGGATAGGCCAGAGACCCAGTACTTC
CAWNILDRPETQYF
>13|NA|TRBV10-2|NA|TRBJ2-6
TGCGCCAGTCACAAATCTGGGGCCAACGTCCTGACTTTC
CASHKSGANVLTF
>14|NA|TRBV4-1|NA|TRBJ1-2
TGCGCCAGCAGCCAAGAGCGCAGTGACTATGGCTACACCTTC
CASSQERSDYGYTF
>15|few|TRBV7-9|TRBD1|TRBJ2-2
TGTGCCAGCAGTTGGGGACAGGAGAGGAACGGGGAGCTGTTTTTT
CASSWGQERNGELFF
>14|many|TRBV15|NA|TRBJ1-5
TGTGCCACCAGCAGCGTTGGTATCGGGCAGCCCCAGCATTTT
CATSSVGIGQPQHF
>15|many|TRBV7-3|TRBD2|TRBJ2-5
TGTGCCAGCAGCTTAGCGGGGGGGCTGGGAGAGACCCAGTACTTC
CASSLAGGLGETQYF
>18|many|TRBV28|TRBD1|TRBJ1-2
TGTGCCAGCAGTTTTTTCCCCTCCTGGGACAGAGCTAACTATGGCTACACCTTC
CASSFFPSWDRANYGYTF
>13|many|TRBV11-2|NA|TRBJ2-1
TGTGCCAGCAGCTTAGAGTGGAACAATGAGCAGTTCTTC
CASSLEWNNEQFF
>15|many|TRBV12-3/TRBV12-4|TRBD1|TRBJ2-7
TGTGCCAGCAGTCAGCTACAGGGGGCGGCCTACGAGCAGTACTTC
CASSQLQGAAYEQYF
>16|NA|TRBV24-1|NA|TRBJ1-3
TGTGCCACCAGTGCCGGGAGCTACAACTCTGGAAACACCATATATTTT
CATSAGSYNSGNTIYF
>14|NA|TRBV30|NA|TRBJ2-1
TGTGCCTGGATGGACAGAAGCTCCTACAATGAGCAGTTCTTC
CAWMDRSSYNEQFF
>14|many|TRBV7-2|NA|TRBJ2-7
TGTGCCAGCAGCTTAGGGGGGGCGCGTTACAAGCAGTACTTC
CASSLGGARYKQYF
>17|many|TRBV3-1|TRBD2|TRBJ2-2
TGTGCCAGCAGCCAAGATACGGGGCTAGCGGGAACCGGGGAGCTGTTTTTT
CASSQDTGLAGTGELFF
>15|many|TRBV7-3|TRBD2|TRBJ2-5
TGTGCCAGCAGACGGGGGGGGGGGCGCGGAGAGACCCAGTACTTC
CASRRGGGRGETQYF
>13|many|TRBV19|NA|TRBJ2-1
TGTGCCAGTAGTACAGGGGTTCTGGGTGGGCAGTTCTTC
CASSTGVLGGQFF